The 16 T cell receptor beta chains listed next were all sequenced from one sample in a study of vaccination and CD4 T cells after COVID-19. Time point reported: late sampling 161 to 241 days after vaccination in three convalescent patients. This sample's treatment: approximately 10-day PBMC culture with coronavirus spike peptide pools or control peptides (ViraFEST assay). An Oncomine TCR Beta short-read assay was used to sequence the DNA from cultured CD4+ T cells. MiXCR was run by TCRdb on the PCR reads, yielding one entry per CDR3 protein. The sample carries 20,000 to 25,000 distinct CDR3 sequences, around 46% recorded once. Their target antigens are unknown. This sample comprised CD4+ T cells from blood, cultured in vitro, obtained about 7 months after SARS-CoV-2 vaccination. The receptors derive from a human donor who had recovered from COVID-19.

The rearrangement uses TRBV28 and TRBJ1-5; 9 nucleotides agree with TRBD1. V trimming: 5 bases; J trimming: 6 bases; junction bases outside the gene matches: 11. This CDR3 is 16 amino acids long. The germline gives CDR1 MDHEN, CDR2 SYDVKM. The CDR3 is CASSTRQGGDFQPQHF. CDR3 DNA: TGTGCCAGCAGTACAAGACAGGGGGGGGACTTTCAGCCCCAGCATTTT.

The rearrangement joins TRBV2 to TRBJ2-2; 11 bases are shared with TRBD2. The V and J ends lost 8 bases and 9 bases, in that order; junction bases with no gene match: 11. The CDR3 length is 15 residues. The germline CDR1 and CDR2 sequences are SNHLY and FYNNEI. As DNA, the CDR3 is TGTGCCAGCTCCCCCTCTAGCGGGGGGCCCCGGGAGCTGTTTTTT. This translates into CASSPSSGGPRELFF.

This clonotype qualifies as medium-sized. The rearrangement uses TRBV20-1 and TRBJ1-1; 7 bases map to TRBD1. Germline CDR1 DFQATT, CDR2 SNEGSKA (reference sequence). The CDR3 extends over 12 amino acids. The V and J ends lost 2 bases and 5 bases, in that order; junction bases with no gene match: 2. CDR3 nucleotide sequence: TGCAGTGCTAGACAGGGGGAAACTGAAGCTTTCTTT. Translation: CSARQGETEAFF.

The sample holds a few counts of this clonotype. This chain connects TRBV20-1 to TRBJ2-5; 7 bases are a match to TRBD1. The CDR3 extends over 14 amino acids. V lost 0 bases to trimming and J lost 3 bases; unmatched junction nucleotides: 4. CDR1 is DFQATT, CDR2 SNEGSKA, per germline (reference sequence). The CDR3 nucleotides are TGCAGTGCTAGAGAAGGGACAGCGAAAGAGACCCAGTACTTC. It translates to CSAREGTAKETQYF.

Judged by abundance, this clonotype is medium-sized. This chain connects TRBV20-1 to TRBJ1-1; D gene uncertain. CDR1 and CDR2 (germline): DFQATT, SNEGSKA (reference sequence). V was pared by 0 bases and J by 7 bases, with 3 bases between. The CDR3 consists of 10 residues. CDR3 DNA: TGCAGTGCTAGAGACCTTGAAGCTTTCTTT. As protein: CSARDLEAFF.

The chain has TRBV28 and TRBJ1-5, with 7 bases that match TRBD1. Germline V gives CDR1 MDHEN, CDR2 SYDVKM. The CDR3 is made up of 12 amino acids. Trimming at V came to 6 bases and at J to 9 bases, leaving 5 bases not matched to a gene. The CDR3 region is CASRQGRGPQHF. For the CDR3, the DNA is TGTGCCAGCAGACAGGGGCGAGGGCCCCAGCATTTT.

The chain is built from TRBV27 and TRBJ2-1; no clear D. The CDR3 covers 16 residues. The germline V gene encodes CDR1 MNHEY and CDR2 SMNVEV (reference sequence). V shed 2 bases and J shed 8 bases, with 19 bases lying between them. The CDR3 loop is CASSLTVASGIYEQFF. In DNA form, the CDR3 reads TGTGCCAGCAGTTTAACTGTCGCGTCCGGTATCTATGAGCAGTTCTTC.

This clonotype was observed once. The CDR3 DNA reads TGTGCCAGCAGTCCCCAAGGGCGCCGGCGACGACTGAACACTGAAGCTTTCTTT. Protein product: CASSPQGRRRRLNTEAFF. V usage is TRBV6-1 and J usage is TRBJ1-1; D is unclear. The CDR3 has 18 residues. V was clipped by 5 bases and J by 0 bases, with 22 bases between them. Germline CDR1 reads MNHNS; CDR2 reads SASEGT.

This chain uses TRBV7-3 with TRBJ2-7, with 9 bases lining up with TRBD1. Per the germline V gene, CDR1 is SGHTA and CDR2 is FQGTGA. Losses at the gene ends were 5 bases for V and 2 bases for J; bases not matched to a gene: 10. CDR3 length: 16 residues. CDR3 region: CASSALPGQGAYEQYF. The CDR3 DNA follows: TGTGCCAGCAGCGCATTACCGGGACAGGGTGCCTACGAGCAGTACTTC.

The chain has TRBV11-2 and TRBJ1-6; D unclear. Germline CDR1 and CDR2: SGHAT and FQNNGV. This CDR3 region has 12 residues. Trimming shortened V by 6 bases and J by 6 bases, and 6 bases separated the two germline ends. CDR3 coding DNA: TGTGCCAGCAGTTTGGTTAATTCACCCCTCCACTTT. Translating gives CASSLVNSPLHF.

The chain couples TRBV29-1 to TRBJ2-3; 9 nucleotides line up with TRBD2. This CDR3 comprises 12 residues. Germline CDR1 and CDR2: SQVTM and ANQGSEA. Trimming removed 3 bases from V and 5 bases from J; junction bases left unmatched: 0. CDR3 coding DNA: TGCAGCGTTGAGCGGGGGGGAGATACGCAGTATTTT. Residues: CSVERGGDTQYF.

The chain carries TRBV7-3 and TRBJ2-1; possible D gene TRBD1, 6 bases. Germline V CDR1 and CDR2: SGHTA, FQGTGA. V was clipped by 1 base and J by 4 bases, with 8 bases between them. The CDR3 sequence is 14 residues long. The CDR3 DNA follows: TGTGCCAGCAGCTTAAACCAGGGGTACAATGAGCAGTTCTTC. It translates to CASSLNQGYNEQFF.

The rearrangement links TRBV20-1 to TRBJ2-5; weak D call: TRBD1 (5 bases). CDR1 is DFQATT and CDR2 is SNEGSKA in the germline V gene (reference sequence). The CDR3 runs 12 residues. Trimming shortened V by 3 bases and J by 5 bases, and 10 bases separated the two germline ends. The CDR3 loop reads CSARGLRETQYF. The CDR3, as DNA: TGCAGTGCTAGGGGGCTCCGGGAGACCCAGTACTTC.

Only a few counts were recorded for this clonotype. This chain uses TRBV11-3 with TRBJ2-7, with 10 bases fitting TRBD2. The CDR3 extends over 15 amino acids. Germline values: CDR1 SGHNT, CDR2 YENEEA. Trimming took 5 bases from V and 1 from J; bases not matched to a gene: 5. The CDR3 coding sequence is TGTGCCAGCAGCCCGCTACTAGCGGGGTCCTACGAGCAGTACTTC. Translated: CASSPLLAGSYEQYF.

V usage is TRBV10-3 and J usage is TRBJ2-1; the match to TRBD2 covers 10 bases. V was pared by 0 bases and J by 10 bases, with 6 bases of the junction left unmatched. Germline values: CDR1 ENHRY, CDR2 SYGVKD. CDR3 length: 15 amino acids. The CDR3 protein is CAISESLLAGNEQFF. DNA for the CDR3: TGTGCCATCAGTGAGTCGTTACTAGCGGGAAACGAGCAGTTCTTC.

The chain couples TRBV7-2 to TRBJ2-7; 10 nucleotides agree with TRBD1. The J segment lost 3 bases and the V segment lost 5 bases, leaving 16 bases of the junction unmatched. The V gene's germline CDR1 is SGHTA and CDR2 FQGNSA. CDR3 length: 18 residues. The CDR3 region has the DNA TGTGCCAGCAGCGTCCGGGGGGGGACAGGGGTTTATCGCTACGAGCAGTACTTC. Translated, it gives CASSVRGGTGVYRYEQYF.